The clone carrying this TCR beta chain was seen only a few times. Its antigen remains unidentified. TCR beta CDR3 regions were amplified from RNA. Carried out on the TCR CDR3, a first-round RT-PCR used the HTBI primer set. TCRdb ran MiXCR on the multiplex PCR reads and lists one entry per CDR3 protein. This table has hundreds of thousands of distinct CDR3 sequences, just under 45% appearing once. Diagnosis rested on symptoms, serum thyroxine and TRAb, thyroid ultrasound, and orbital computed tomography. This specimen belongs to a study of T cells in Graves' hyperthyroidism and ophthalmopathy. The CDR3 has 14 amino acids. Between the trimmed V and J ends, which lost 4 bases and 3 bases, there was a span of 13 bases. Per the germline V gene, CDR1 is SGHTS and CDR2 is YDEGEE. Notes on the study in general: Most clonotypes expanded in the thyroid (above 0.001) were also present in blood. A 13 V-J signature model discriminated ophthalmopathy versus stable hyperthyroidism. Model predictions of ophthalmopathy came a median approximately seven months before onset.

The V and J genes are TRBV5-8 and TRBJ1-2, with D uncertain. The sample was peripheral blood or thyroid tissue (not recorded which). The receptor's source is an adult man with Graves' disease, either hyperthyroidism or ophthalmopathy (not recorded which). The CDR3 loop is CASSVRTDDYGYTF. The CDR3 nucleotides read TGTGCCAGCAGCGTAAGGACGGACGACTATGGCTACACCTTC.